The clone carrying this T cell receptor beta chain has only one observation. Extraction and reverse transcription of RNA yielded cDNA as the sequencing template. Generated by immunoSEQ multiplex PCR, the TCRdb table keeps only in-frame clones and is missing some. The table includes over 90,000 clones, 85% to 90% detected once. These data are taken from a study of CD8+ T cells in alopecia areata. Treatment described: oral pan-JAK inhibitor, 5-10 mg twice daily. Trimming cost V 5 bases and J 10 bases, with 12 bases left between them. This CDR3 spans 12 amino acids. Germline V gene data show CDR1 as SEHNR and CDR2 as FQNEAQ (reference sequence).

This clonotype was sampled from a human donor with alopecia areata. This chain joins TRBV7-9 and TRBJ2-1, with D possibly called TRBD1 or TRBD2 (5 bases each). The sequenced sample was CD8+ T cells sorted from blood, obtained around week 30, from a patient treated with tofacitinib. The CDR3 coding sequence is TGTGCCAGCAGCACCCTCCGGGACGAGCAGTTCTTC. Its translation is CASSTLRDEQFF.